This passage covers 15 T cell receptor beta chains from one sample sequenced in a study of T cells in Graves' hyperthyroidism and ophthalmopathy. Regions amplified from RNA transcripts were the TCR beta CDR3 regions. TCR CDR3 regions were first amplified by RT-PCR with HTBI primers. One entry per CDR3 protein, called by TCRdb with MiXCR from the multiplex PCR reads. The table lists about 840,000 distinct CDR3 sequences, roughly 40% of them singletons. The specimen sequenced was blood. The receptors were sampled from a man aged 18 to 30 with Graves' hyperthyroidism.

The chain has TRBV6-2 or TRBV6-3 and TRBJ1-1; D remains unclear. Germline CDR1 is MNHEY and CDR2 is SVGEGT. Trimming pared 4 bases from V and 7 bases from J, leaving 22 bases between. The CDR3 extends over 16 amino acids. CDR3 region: CASSSTLTDWYDEAFF. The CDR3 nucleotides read TGTGCCAGCAGTTCGACGTTAACCGACTGGTACGATGAAGCTTTCTTT.

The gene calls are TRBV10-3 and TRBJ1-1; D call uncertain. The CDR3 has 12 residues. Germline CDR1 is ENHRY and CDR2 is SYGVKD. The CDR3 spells CARDPGNTEAFF. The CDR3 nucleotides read TGTGCTAGAGATCCAGGGAACACTGAAGCTTTCTTT.

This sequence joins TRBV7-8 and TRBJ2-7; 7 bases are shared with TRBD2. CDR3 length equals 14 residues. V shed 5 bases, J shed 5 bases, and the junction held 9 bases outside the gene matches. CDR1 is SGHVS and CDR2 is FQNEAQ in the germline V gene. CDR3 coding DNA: TGTGCCAGCAGCCCGCCGGGGGAGGGCCACGAGCAGTACTTC. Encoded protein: CASSPPGEGHEQYF.

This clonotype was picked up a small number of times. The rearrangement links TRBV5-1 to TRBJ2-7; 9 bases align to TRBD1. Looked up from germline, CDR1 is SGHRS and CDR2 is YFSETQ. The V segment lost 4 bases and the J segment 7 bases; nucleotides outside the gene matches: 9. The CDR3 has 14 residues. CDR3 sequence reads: CASSDRQGGSEQYF. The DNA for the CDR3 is TGCGCCAGCAGCGACCGACAGGGGGGTAGTGAGCAGTACTTC.

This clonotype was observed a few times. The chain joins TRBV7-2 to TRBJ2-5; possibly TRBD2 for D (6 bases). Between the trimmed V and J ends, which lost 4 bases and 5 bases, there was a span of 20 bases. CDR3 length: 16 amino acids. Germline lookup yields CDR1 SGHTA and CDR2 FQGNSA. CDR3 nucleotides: TGTGCCAGCAGCTCAGGGCTAGCGTTTCCAGGGGAGACCCAGTACTTC. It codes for CASSSGLAFPGETQYF.

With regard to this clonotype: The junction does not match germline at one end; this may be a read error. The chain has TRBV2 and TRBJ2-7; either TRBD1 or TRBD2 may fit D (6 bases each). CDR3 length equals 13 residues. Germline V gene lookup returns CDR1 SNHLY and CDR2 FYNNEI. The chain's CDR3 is CASSPRGRAKSVF. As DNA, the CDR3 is TGTGCCAGCAGTCCACGGGGGCGGGCGAAAAGTGTTTTC.

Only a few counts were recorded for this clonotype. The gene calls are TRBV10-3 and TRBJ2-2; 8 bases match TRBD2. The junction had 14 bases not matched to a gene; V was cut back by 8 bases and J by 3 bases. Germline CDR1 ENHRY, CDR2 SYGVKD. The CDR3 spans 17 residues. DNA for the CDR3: TGTGCCATCTCCGGAGGGGACGGGACTAGAGACACCGGGGAGCTGTTTTTT. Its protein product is CAISGGDGTRDTGELFF.

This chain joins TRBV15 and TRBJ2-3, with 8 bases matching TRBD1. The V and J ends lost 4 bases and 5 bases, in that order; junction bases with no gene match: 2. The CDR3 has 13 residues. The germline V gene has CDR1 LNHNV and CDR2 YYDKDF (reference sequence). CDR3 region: CATSKDRGDTQYF. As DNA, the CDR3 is TGTGCCACCAGCAAAGACAGGGGAGATACGCAGTATTTT.

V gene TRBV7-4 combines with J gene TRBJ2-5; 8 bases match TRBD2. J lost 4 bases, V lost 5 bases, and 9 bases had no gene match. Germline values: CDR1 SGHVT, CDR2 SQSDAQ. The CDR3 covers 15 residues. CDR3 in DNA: TGTGCCAGCAGCACCTCGGACGGGAGGGCAGAGACCCAGTACTTC. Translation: CASSTSDGRAETQYF.

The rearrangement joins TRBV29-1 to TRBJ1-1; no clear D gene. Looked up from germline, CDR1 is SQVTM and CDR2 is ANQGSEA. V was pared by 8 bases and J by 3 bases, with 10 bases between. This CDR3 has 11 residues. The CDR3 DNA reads TGCAGCCTAATGTGGGACACTGAAGCTTTCTTT. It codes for CSLMWDTEAFF.

CDR3 protein: CASSRTRLYPTEAFF. CDR3 nucleotides: TGTGCCAGCAGCCGGACAAGGCTTTATCCCACTGAAGCTTTCTTT. The V gene is TRBV11-1, the J gene TRBJ1-1, with a tentative D call TRBD1 (5 bases). Trimming stripped 5 bases from V and 4 bases from J, with 17 bases between. CDR1 and CDR2 from the germline V gene are SGHAT and FQDESV (reference sequence). The CDR3 contains 15 residues.

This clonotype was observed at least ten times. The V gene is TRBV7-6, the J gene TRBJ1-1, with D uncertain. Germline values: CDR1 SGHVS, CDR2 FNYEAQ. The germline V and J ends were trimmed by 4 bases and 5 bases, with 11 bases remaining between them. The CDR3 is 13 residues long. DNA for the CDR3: TGTGCCAGCAGCTCAGCCCCGGGGACTGAAGCTTTCTTT. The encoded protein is CASSSAPGTEAFF.

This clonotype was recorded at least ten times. CDR3 DNA sequence: TGTGCCAGCACAGGGGCTCGCAGCGAGCAGTACTTC. This sequence encodes CASTGARSEQYF. The rearrangement uses TRBV2 and TRBJ2-7, with D tentatively TRBD1 (6 bases). Trimming removed 7 bases at V and 6 bases at J, with 13 bases between. This CDR3 comprises 12 residues. The germline CDR1 and CDR2 sequences are SNHLY and FYNNEI.

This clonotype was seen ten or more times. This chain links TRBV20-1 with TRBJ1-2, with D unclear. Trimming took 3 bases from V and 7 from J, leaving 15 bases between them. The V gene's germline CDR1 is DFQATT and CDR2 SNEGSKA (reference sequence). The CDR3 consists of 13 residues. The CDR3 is CSASLHGVSGYTF. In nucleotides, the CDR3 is TGCAGTGCTAGTCTACATGGGGTCTCTGGCTACACCTTC.

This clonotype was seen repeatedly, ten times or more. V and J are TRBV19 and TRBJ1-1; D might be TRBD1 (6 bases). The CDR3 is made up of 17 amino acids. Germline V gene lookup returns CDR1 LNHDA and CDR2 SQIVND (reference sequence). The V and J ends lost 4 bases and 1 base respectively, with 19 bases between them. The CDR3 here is CASSRGVLQGGNTEAFF. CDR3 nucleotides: TGTGCCAGTAGTAGGGGCGTCCTACAGGGTGGGAACACTGAAGCTTTCTTT.